What follows describes a single T cell receptor beta chain. Its antigen specificity is not known. No per-base quality is available; no much larger clone lies one base away. This record comes from a study of blood T cell repertoires in COVID-19 (dated by TCRdb to 2020 to 2021). Study-wide context: Samples from collaborators originated in the United States, Italy and Spain and spanned both the acute and convalescent phases of COVID-19. The material from the prospective study consisted of cDNA or gDNA derived from T cells, B-cell-depleted T cells, or PBMCs. Subjects who had been exposed to COVID-19, were actively infected with it, or had recovered from it provided the deeply sampled blood TCRbeta repertoires that made up the dataset. The repertoires were made available in a free public database intended to serve as a resource for research on the immune response to SARS-CoV-2. The samples were drawn from the first 160 participants of the ongoing ImmuneRACE study and from 1,200 or so subjects provided by 6 global collaborators. A de-identified subject ID, COVID-19 status, age in years and sex were almost always included in the sample metadata. Where available, HLA class I and class II types were taken from metadata supplied by the sample provider and were not determined by assay-based typing. General findings and caveats noted by the study authors: The amount of clinical and demographic metadata varied by source and participant and was provided uncurated.

Participants in the prospective study were aged roughly 18 to 89 years, lived in some 24 United States geographic areas, and enrolled through a virtual design. To assign participants to cohorts, the prospective study relied on clinical history that participants themselves reported in a screening survey and a study questionnaire. ImmuneRACE Cohort 3 recovered participants were defined by two consecutive negative NP/OP PCR tests, healthcare professional clearance, or symptom resolution. Mobile phlebotomists in the prospective study collected whole blood, serum and a nasopharyngeal or oropharyngeal swab from every participant. Participants in the prospective study had the option to provide additional blood draws and questionnaires over an approximately 2-month period. Before DNA extraction, prospective study blood samples were shipped either frozen or at room temperature. TCRbeta CDR3 regions were amplified from genomic DNA using the immunoSEQ Assay, a bias-controlled multiplex PCR. The paper's data handling went like this. The number of nucleated cells in each sample was estimated from the amplification of reference gene primers within the assay. To quantify the absolute abundance of each unique TCRbeta CDR3 rearrangement, sequence reads were collapsed and filtered. For each sample, productive Simpson clonality was calculated by taking the square root of Simpson's diversity index across productive rearrangements. TCRdb re-hosts the immuneACCESS table, in-frame sequences only. Its copies lack some clones; in the studies checked, an unresolved V gene accounts for under half of them, and the cause for the rest is not known. V, J and clone size were drawn from that table, and D and trimming were deduced from the DNA. Here the sample has around 150,000 clones; about 82% occur a single time. Jointly, the top ten make up 6.2% of the sample.

The CDR3, from cysteine to phenylalanine, totals 14 residues. Only the CDR3 DNA is retained, 42 bases long and in frame from the first base. CDR1 and CDR2 were assigned from the germline V gene as SNHLY and FYNNEI. V is reduced by 1 base and J by 2 bases, leaving a spacing of 8 bases between them. The TCR was taken from a woman aged 40 to 50 who had recovered from COVID-19. The chain was built from TRBV2 and TRBJ1-2, with no D gene named confidently. The sequenced sample was PBMCs or T cells enriched from blood (not recorded which). The nucleotides read TGTGCCAGCAGTGAAGACGGGTCAAACTATGGCTACACCTTC. The resulting protein is CASSEDGSNYGYTF. With the rest looked up from the reference TRBV2 and TRBJ1-2 genes rather than sequenced, the full variable domain is EPEVTQTPSHQVTQMGQEVILRCVPISNHLYFYWYRQILGQKVEFLVSFYNNEISEKSEIFDDQFSVERPDGSNFTLKIRSTKLEDSAMYFCASSEDGSNYGYTFGSGTRLTVV.